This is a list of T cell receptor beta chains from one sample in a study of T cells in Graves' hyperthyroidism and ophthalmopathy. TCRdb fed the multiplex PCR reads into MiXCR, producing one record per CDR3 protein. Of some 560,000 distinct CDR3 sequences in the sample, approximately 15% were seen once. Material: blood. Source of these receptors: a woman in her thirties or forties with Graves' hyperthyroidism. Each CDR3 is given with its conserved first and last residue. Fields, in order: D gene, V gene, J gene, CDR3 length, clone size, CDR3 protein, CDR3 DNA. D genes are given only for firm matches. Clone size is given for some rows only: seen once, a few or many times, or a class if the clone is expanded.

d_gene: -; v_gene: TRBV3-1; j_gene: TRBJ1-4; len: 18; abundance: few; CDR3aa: CASSEDGGTGHGKKKLFF; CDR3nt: TGTGCCAGCAGCGAAGATGGGGGAACAGGACACGGCAAGAAAAAACTGTTTTTT
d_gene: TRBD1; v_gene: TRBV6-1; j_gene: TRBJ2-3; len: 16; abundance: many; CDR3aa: CASSSGQALITDTQYF; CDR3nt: TGTGCCAGCAGTTCGGGACAGGCCCTGATCACAGATACGCAGTATTTT
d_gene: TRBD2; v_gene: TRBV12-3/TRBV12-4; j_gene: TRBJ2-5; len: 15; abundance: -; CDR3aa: CASSPGLAGRETQYF; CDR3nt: TGTGCCAGCAGTCCCGGACTAGCGGGACGTGAGACCCAGTACTTC
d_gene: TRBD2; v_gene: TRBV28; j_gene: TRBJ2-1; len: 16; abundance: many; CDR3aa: CASILAGENSYNEQFF; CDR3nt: TGTGCCAGCATCCTAGCGGGAGAGAACTCCTACAATGAGCAGTTCTTC
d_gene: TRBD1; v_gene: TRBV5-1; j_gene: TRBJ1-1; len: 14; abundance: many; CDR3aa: CASRRQGGDTEAFF; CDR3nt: TGCGCCAGCAGAAGACAGGGCGGGGACACTGAAGCTTTCTTT
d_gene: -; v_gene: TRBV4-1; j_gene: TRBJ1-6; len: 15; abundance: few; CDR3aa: CASSPWGGDNSPLHF; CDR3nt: TGCGCCAGCAGCCCCTGGGGCGGAGATAATTCACCCCTCCACTTT
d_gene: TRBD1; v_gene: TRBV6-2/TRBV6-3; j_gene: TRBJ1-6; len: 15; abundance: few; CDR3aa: CASSRVQGFESPLHF; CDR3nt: TGTGCCAGCAGTAGAGTACAGGGGTTTGAGTCACCCCTCCACTTT
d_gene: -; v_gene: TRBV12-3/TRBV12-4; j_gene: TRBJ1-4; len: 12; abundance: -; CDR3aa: CASSQGNEKLFF; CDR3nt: TGTGCCAGCTCTCAGGGAAATGAAAAACTGTTTTTT
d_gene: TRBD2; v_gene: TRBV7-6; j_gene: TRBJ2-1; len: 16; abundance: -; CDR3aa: CASSSYSGRANNEQFF; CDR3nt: TGTGCCAGCAGCTCCTATAGCGGGAGGGCTAACAATGAGCAGTTCTTC
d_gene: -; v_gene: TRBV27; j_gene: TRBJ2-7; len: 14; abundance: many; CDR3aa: CASSSEGPSYEQYF; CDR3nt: TGTGCCAGCAGTTCCGAGGGACCCTCCTACGAGCAGTACTTC
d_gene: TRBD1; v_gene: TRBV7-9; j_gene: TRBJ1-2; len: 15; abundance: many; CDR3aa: CASSPGQGGSYGYTF; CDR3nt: TGTGCCAGCAGCCCGGGACAGGGTGGGAGCTATGGCTACACCTTC
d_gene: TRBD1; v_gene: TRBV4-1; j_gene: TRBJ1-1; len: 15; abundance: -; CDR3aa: CASSQSGTGLTEAFF; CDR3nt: TGCGCCAGCAGCCAAAGCGGGACAGGGTTAACTGAAGCTTTCTTT
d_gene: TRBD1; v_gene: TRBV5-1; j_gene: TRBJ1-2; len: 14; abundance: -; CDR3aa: CASSFPGTGTGYTF; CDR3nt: TGCGCCAGCAGCTTCCCCGGGACAGGGACTGGCTACACCTTC
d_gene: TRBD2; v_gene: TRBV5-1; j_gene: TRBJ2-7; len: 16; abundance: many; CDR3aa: CASSLGASGTTYEQYF; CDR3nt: TGCGCCAGCAGCTTGGGGGCTAGCGGCACTACCTACGAGCAGTACTTC
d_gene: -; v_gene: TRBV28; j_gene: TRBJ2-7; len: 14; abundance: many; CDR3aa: CASSTTGTSYEQYF; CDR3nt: TGTGCCAGCAGTACCACCGGGACAAGTTACGAGCAGTACTTC
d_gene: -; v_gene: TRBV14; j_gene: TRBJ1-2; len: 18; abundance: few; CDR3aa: CASSQEILGDGTNYGYTF; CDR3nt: TGTGCCAGCAGCCAAGAAATTCTAGGGGACGGTACTAACTATGGCTACACCTTC
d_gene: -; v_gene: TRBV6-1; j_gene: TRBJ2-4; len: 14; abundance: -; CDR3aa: CASSLGTGKNIQYF; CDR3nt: TGTGCCAGCAGTCTCGGGACCGGCAAAAACATTCAGTACTTC
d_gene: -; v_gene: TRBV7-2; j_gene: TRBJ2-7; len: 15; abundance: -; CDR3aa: CASSLGSTSSYEQYF; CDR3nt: TGTGCCAGCAGCTTAGGATCTACCAGCTCCTACGAGCAGTACTTC
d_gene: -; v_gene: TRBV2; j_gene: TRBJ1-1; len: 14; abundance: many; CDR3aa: CASSEVRVRTEAFF; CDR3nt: TGTGCCAGCAGTGAAGTAAGGGTCAGAACTGAAGCTTTCTTT
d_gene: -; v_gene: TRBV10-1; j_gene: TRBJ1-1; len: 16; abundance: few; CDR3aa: CASSKGTGSLYTEAFF; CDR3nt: TGCGCCAGCAGTAAGGGTACCGGGAGTTTATACACTGAAGCTTTCTTT
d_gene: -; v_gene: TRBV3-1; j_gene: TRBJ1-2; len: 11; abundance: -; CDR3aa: CASSQSGGYTF; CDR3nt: TGTGCCAGCAGCCAATCAGGGGGCTACACCTTC
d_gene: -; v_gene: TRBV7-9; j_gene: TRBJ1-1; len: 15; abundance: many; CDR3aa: CASSPWTPANTEAFF; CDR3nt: TGTGCCAGCAGCCCGTGGACACCCGCGAACACTGAAGCTTTCTTT
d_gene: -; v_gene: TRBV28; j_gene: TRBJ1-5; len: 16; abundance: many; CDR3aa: CASSSGPTGSNQPQHF; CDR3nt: TGTGCCAGCAGTTCAGGGCCAACCGGGAGCAATCAGCCCCAGCATTTT
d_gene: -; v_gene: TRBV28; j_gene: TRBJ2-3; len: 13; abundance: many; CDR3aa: CASNPLAPDTQYF; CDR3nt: TGTGCCAGCAATCCCTTAGCGCCAGATACGCAGTATTTT